These 20 T cell receptor beta chains share one sample of origin, sequenced in a study of blood T cell repertoires in COVID-19. Generated by immunoSEQ multiplex PCR, the TCRdb table keeps only in-frame clones and is missing some. The table records a few hundred thousand clones, nearly 90% of them present only once. The source material was peripheral blood. The receptors derive from a middle-aged woman who had recovered from COVID-19.

The J gene is TRBJ1-5, the V gene TRBV7-2; D is possibly TRBD1 (6 bases). The CDR3 loop spans 13 amino acids. Germline V gives CDR1 SGHTA, CDR2 FQGNSA. Deletions cut 6 bases from V and 5 bases from J, with 11 bases between. The CDR3 sequence is CASSLQGDQPQHF. The CDR3 bases are TGTGCCAGCAGTCTACAGGGAGATCAGCCCCAGCATTTT. Based on the CDR3 plus reference TRBV7-2 and TRBJ1-5, the full variable domain is GAGVSQSPSNKVTEKGKDVELRCDPISGHTALYWYRQSLGQGLEFLIYFQGNSAPDKSGLPSDRFSAERTGGSVSTLTIQRTQQEDSAVYLCASSLQGDQPQHFGDGTRLSIL.

This clone was seen only once. V is TRBV3-1 (or the pseudogene TRBV3-2) and J is TRBJ2-7; the match to TRBD1 covers 7 bases. The trim removed 1 base at V and 2 bases at J, leaving 8 bases unmatched. The CDR3 sequence is 16 residues long. Germline CDR1 is LGHDT and CDR2 is YNNKEL (reference sequence). CDR3 in DNA: TGTGCCAGCAGCCAAGCACAGGACAGGACCCCCTACGAGCAGTACGTC. Encoded protein: CASSQAQDRTPYEQYV.

The genes are TRBV7-9 and TRBJ1-2; 9 bases agree with TRBD1. The CDR3 is made up of 13 amino acids. Germline CDR1 reads SEHNR; CDR2 reads FQNEAQ (reference sequence). Losses at the gene ends were 5 bases for V and 5 bases for J; bases not matched to a gene: 3. The CDR3 DNA reads TGTGCCAGCAGCGCCGGACAGGGGTATGGCTACACCTTC. It translates to CASSAGQGYGYTF.

The CDR3 DNA follows: TGTGCCAGCAGCATTGGTGGGGGGTATGGCTACACCTTC. Its protein product is CASSIGGGYGYTF. This chain uses TRBV5-6 with TRBJ1-2; a possible D gene is TRBD1 (5 bases). The CDR3 is 13 amino acids. V was cut by 4 bases and J by 5 bases, with 12 bases left in between. Germline V gives CDR1 SGHDT, CDR2 YYEEEE.

The genes are TRBV7-9 and TRBJ2-3; D gene unclear. Germline V lookup: CDR1 SEHNR, CDR2 FQNEAQ (reference sequence). The CDR3 runs 14 residues. Trimming left V 1 base short and J 2 bases short, with 7 bases between. CDR3 nucleotides: TGTGCCAGCAGCTTAGACTCTATCACAGATACGCAGTATTTT. It translates to CASSLDSITDTQYF.

The chain links TRBV24-1 to TRBJ1-1; 9 bases agree with TRBD1. After removal of 8 bases from V and 4 bases from J, the junction contained 7 bases not matched to a gene. Looked up from germline, CDR1 is KGHDR and CDR2 is SFDVKD. The CDR3 runs 14 residues. CDR3 amino acids: CATKDRGWGTEAFF. The CDR3 region has the DNA TGTGCCACCAAGGACAGGGGTTGGGGCACTGAAGCTTTCTTT.

The genes are TRBV21-1 and TRBJ2-5; TRBD1, the table's D call, lacks a check against the DNA. TRBV21-1 represents a pseudogene. CDR3 length equals 12 residues. For the CDR3, the DNA is TGTGCCAGCAGAGCCAGGCGATGGACCCAGTACTTC. Protein sequence: CASRARRWTQYF.

The chain is built from TRBV28 and TRBJ2-5; 11 nucleotides line up with TRBD1. The CDR3 covers 16 residues. J was trimmed by 0 bases and V by 4 bases; bases with no gene match: 4. Germline lookup yields CDR1 MDHEN and CDR2 SYDVKM. The CDR3 protein is CASSSRDRGYQETQYF. Here the CDR3 DNA reads TGTGCCAGCAGTTCTCGGGACAGGGGGTACCAAGAGACCCAGTACTTC.

The chain carries TRBV4-3 and TRBJ2-2; tentative D call: TRBD1 (6 bases). Trimming stripped 2 bases from V and 7 bases from J, with 17 bases between. The CDR3 loop spans 16 amino acids. Per the germline V gene, CDR1 is LGHNA and CDR2 is YSLEER. CDR3 amino acids: CASSQLRGFGGGELFF. The CDR3, as DNA: TGCGCCAGCAGCCAACTCAGGGGCTTCGGCGGCGGGGAGCTGTTTTTT.

The chain uses TRBV5-1 and TRBJ1-1; TRBD1 matches at 9 bases. CDR1 and CDR2 (germline): SGHRS, YFSETQ. This CDR3 comprises 17 residues. V gave up 4 bases and J gave up 0 bases; unmatched junction bases: 10. This CDR3 reads CASSPGTGNTLNTEAFF. CDR3 nucleotides: TGCGCCAGCAGCCCCGGGACAGGGAATACACTGAACACTGAAGCTTTCTTT.

The rearrangement joins TRBV6-2 or TRBV6-3 to TRBJ2-2, with 9 bases identical to TRBD2. V trimming: 6 bases; J trimming: 8 bases; junction bases outside the gene matches: 10. The CDR3 totals 15 residues. CDR1 is MNHEY, CDR2 SVGEGT, per germline. Written as DNA, the CDR3 is TGTGCCAGCAGCCGTCGGGTAGCGGGAGTAGGGGAGCTGTTTTTT. It translates to CASSRRVAGVGELFF.

V usage is TRBV10-3 and J usage is TRBJ1-2; D is unclear. Between the trimmed V and J ends, which lost 0 bases and 0 bases, there was a span of 8 bases. The CDR3 has 15 amino acids. Germline V lookup: CDR1 ENHRY, CDR2 SYGVKD. In DNA, the CDR3 is TGTGCCATCAGTGAGTCGCCACTACCTAACTATGGCTACACCTTC. Its translation: CAISESPLPNYGYTF.

The V call is TRBV6-5, the J call TRBJ1-6; D not certain. Germline V gene data show CDR1 as MNHEY and CDR2 as SVGAGI. Trimming took 6 bases from V and 7 from J, leaving 13 bases between them. The CDR3 consists of 14 residues. The CDR3 sequence: CASRITGSNSPLHF. In DNA, the CDR3 is TGTGCCAGCAGAATTACGGGGTCCAATTCACCCCTCCACTTT.

The chain employs TRBV24-1 and TRBJ1-5; D is unresolved. The CDR3 consists of 15 residues. Deletions cut 2 bases from V and 2 bases from J, with 9 bases between. Looked up from germline, CDR1 is KGHDR and CDR2 is SFDVKD. CDR3 residues: CATSDSTLGNQPQHF. The CDR3 DNA is TGTGCCACCAGTGATTCGACCCTAGGCAATCAGCCCCAGCATTTT.

The chain carries TRBV28 and TRBJ2-7; tentative D call: TRBD2 (6 bases). This CDR3 has 16 amino acids. Trimming left V 4 bases short and J 0 bases short, with 16 bases between. Germline V CDR1 and CDR2: MDHEN, SYDVKM. The CDR3 protein is CASSSVDGGSSYEQYF. Written as DNA, the CDR3 is TGTGCCAGCAGTTCGGTCGATGGGGGGAGCTCCTACGAGCAGTACTTC.

The chain links TRBV4-1 to TRBJ2-2, with 10 bases fitting TRBD2. The J segment lost 4 bases and the V segment lost 4 bases, leaving 6 bases of the junction unmatched. This CDR3 has 16 residues. Germline CDR1 is MGHRA and CDR2 is YSYEKL. The CDR3 region has the DNA TGCGCCAGCAGCCGTGAAGAGCGGGAGGGCACCGGGGAGCTGTTTTTT. This sequence encodes CASSREEREGTGELFF.

The chain uses TRBV11-2 and TRBJ1-2; 8 bases match TRBD1. The CDR3 contains 12 residues. Per the germline V gene, CDR1 is SGHAT and CDR2 is FQNNGV. Germline trimming cut 5 bases from V and 8 bases from J; bases unmatched to any gene: 4. The CDR3 region is CASSVQGEGYTF. CDR3 coding DNA: TGTGCCAGCAGCGTACAGGGGGAGGGCTACACCTTC. The entire variable domain, with the rest obtained from reference TRBV11-2 and TRBJ1-2, is as follows: EAGVAQSPRYKIIEKRQSVAFWCNPISGHATLYWYQQILGQGPKLLIQFQNNGVVDDSQLPKDRFSAERLKGVDSTLKIQPAKLEDSAVYLCASSVQGEGYTFGSGTRLTVV.

This clone was seen just once. The chain has TRBV11-3 and TRBJ2-5, with 8 bases identical to TRBD2. Germline CDR1 SGHNT, CDR2 YENEEA. The CDR3 is 15 amino acids. V lost 1 base and J lost 6; bases outside the gene matches: 7. The CDR3 here is CASSLGGSGSQTQYF. The CDR3 DNA reads TGTGCCAGCAGCTTAGGGGGCAGCGGGAGCCAGACCCAGTACTTC.

The chain couples TRBV7-2 to TRBJ2-7; possibly TRBD1 for D (6 bases). Trimming shortened V by 5 bases and J by 3 bases, and 20 bases separated the two germline ends. Germline V gene sequence: CDR1 SGHTA, CDR2 FQGNSA. This CDR3 contains 16 residues. CDR3 residues: CASSHGAGKGDYEQYF. Written as DNA, the CDR3 is TGTGCCAGCAGCCACGGCGCAGGCAAGGGGGACTACGAGCAGTACTTC.

The rearrangement uses TRBV18 and TRBJ2-5, with D unclear. This CDR3 has 14 amino acids. V was clipped by 0 bases and J by 5 bases, with 10 bases between them. Germline CDR1 reads KGHSH; CDR2 reads LQKENI. CDR3 nucleotides: TGTGCCAGCTCACCACCGAGCTCGAGGGAGACCCAGTACTTC. Translated, it gives CASSPPSSRETQYF.